This T cell receptor beta chain is from a study of blood T cell repertoires in COVID-19. In the study overall: Samples taken during acute and convalescent COVID-19 were collected in the United States, Italy and Spain. Sample material is recorded as cDNA or gDNA derived from T cells, B-cell-depleted T cells, or PBMCs.

V shed 6 bases and J shed 0 bases, with 9 bases lying between them. The CDR3 sequence is 14 residues long. Germline CDR1 and CDR2: MNHEY and SVGAGI. As handled by the study authors: Amplification with reference gene primers provided the estimates of nucleated cell counts. Clones were sequenced by immunoSEQ multiplex PCR, and TCRdb holds only the in-frame ones, with some missing. The D gene and trimming were derived from the DNA, and the V and J assignments and clone size from that table. This table has 140,000 or so clones, approximately 84% appearing once. This TCR was sampled from a human donor in a cohort sampled during active COVID-19. The sequencing sample was made of peripheral blood. This chain joins TRBV6-5 and TRBJ1-3; perhaps TRBD1 as D (6 bases). In DNA form, the CDR3 reads TGTGCCAGCAGACAGGGCTCCTCTGGAAACACCATATATTTT. Residues: CASRQGSSGNTIYF.